The clone carrying this T cell receptor (beta chain) was found once. Its target is unknown. This specimen belongs to a study of cytomegalovirus exposure and HLA in healthy donors. Study-level background: Of all 400 or so donors who were genotyped, 75% to 90% belonged to the Caucasian-associated ancestry cluster. Study observations and caveats: Most of the TCR beta V segments (in an earlier analysis) were productive either about 87% or about 30% of the time.

This CDR3 is 14 amino acids long. Trimming shortened V by 5 bases and J by 0 bases, and 7 bases separated the two germline ends. Germline CDR1 MNHEY, CDR2 SVGAGI. Amplification used 60 Vbeta primers and 13 Jbeta primers. Sequencing used immunoSEQ multiplex PCR; TCRdb keeps in-frame clones, though not all of them. Counted here are 170,000 or so clones, 75% occurring once; the ten biggest clones make up about 3%. This sequence originates from a male donor in good health and CMV-seronegative. The chain joins TRBV6-5 to TRBJ1-4, with a tentative D call TRBD1 (5 bases). Sequences were obtained from PBMCs. The CDR3 DNA is TGTGCCAGCAGTGGGGGGGCAACTAATGAAAAACTGTTTTTT. Translated, it gives CASSGGATNEKLFF.